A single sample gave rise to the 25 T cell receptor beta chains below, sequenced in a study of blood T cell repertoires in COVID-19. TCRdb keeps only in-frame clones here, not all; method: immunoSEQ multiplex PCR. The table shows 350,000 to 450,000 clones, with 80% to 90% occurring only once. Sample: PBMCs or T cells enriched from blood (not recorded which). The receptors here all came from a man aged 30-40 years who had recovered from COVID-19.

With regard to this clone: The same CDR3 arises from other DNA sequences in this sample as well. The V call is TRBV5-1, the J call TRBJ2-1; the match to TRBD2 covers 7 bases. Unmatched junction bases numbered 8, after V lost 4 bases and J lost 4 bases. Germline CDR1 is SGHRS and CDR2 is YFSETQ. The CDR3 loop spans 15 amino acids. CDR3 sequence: CASSLGASGYNEQFF. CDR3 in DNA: TGCGCCAGCAGCCTTGGGGCTAGCGGTTACAATGAGCAGTTCTTC.

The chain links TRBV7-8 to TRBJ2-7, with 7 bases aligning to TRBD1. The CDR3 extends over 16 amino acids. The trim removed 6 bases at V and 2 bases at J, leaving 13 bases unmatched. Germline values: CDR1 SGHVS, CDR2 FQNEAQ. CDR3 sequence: CASREFPTGSPYEQYF. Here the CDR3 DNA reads TGTGCCAGCAGAGAATTCCCGACAGGGTCTCCCTACGAGCAGTACTTC.

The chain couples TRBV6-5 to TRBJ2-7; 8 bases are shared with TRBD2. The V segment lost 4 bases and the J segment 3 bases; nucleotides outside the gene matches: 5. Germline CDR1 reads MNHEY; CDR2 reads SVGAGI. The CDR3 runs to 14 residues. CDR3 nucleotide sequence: TGTGCCAGCAGTTCAGCGGGAGCAGGCTACGAGCAGTACTTC. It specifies CASSSAGAGYEQYF.

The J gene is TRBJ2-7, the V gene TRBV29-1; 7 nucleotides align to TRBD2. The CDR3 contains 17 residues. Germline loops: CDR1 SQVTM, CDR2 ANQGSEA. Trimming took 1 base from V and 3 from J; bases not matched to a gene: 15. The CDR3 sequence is CSVEVISGTTSGYEQYF. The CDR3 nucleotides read TGCAGCGTTGAAGTTATTTCCGGGACTACGAGCGGCTACGAGCAGTACTTC.

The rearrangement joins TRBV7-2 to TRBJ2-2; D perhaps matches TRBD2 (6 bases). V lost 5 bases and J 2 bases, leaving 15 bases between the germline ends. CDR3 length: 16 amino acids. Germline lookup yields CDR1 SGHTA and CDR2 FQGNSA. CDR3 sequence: CASSQSLAANTGELFF. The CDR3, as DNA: TGTGCCAGCAGCCAATCATTAGCGGCTAACACCGGGGAGCTGTTTTTT.

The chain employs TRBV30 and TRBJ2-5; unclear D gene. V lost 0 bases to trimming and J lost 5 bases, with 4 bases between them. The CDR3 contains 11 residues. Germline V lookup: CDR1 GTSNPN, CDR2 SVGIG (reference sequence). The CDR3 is CAWSVRETQYF. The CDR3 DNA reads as TGTGCCTGGAGTGTACGGGAGACCCAGTACTTC.

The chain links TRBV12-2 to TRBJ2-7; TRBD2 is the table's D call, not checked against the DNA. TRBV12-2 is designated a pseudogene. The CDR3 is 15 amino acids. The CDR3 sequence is CASRSTSGHIYEQYF. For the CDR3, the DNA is TGTGCAAGTCGCTCCACTAGCGGTCATATCTACGAGCAGTACTTC.

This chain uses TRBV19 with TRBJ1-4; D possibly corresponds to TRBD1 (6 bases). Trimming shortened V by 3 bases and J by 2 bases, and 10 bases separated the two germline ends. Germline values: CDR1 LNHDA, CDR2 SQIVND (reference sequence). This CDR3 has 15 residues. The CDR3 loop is CASSISRGTNEKLFF. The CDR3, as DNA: TGTGCCAGTAGTATTTCCAGGGGCACTAATGAAAAACTGTTTTTT.

CDR3: CASSKRLAGGANTGELFF. CDR3 nucleotides: TGTGCCAGCAGCAAACGGCTAGCGGGAGGCGCGAACACCGGGGAGCTGTTTTTT. The J gene is TRBJ2-2, the V gene TRBV21-1; the table's D call of TRBD2 was not tested on the DNA. TRBV21-1 is marked as a pseudogene. The CDR3 extends over 18 amino acids.

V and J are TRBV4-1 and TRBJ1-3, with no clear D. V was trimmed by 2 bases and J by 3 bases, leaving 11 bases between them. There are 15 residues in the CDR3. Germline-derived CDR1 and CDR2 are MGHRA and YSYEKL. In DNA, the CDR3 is TGCGCCAGCAGCCAATTCCCAGGTGTTGGAAACACCATATATTTT. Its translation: CASSQFPGVGNTIYF.

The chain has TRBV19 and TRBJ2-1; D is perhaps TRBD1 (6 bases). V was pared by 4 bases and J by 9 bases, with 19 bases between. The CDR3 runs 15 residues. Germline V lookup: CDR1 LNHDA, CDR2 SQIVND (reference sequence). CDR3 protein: CASSSRTAPAFEQFF. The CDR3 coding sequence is TGTGCCAGTAGTAGTCGGACAGCGCCCGCGTTTGAGCAGTTCTTC. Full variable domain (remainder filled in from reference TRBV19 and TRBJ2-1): DGGITQSPKYLFRKEGQNVTLSCEQNLNHDAMYWYRQDPGQGLRLIYYSQIVNDFQKGDIAEGYSVSREKKESFPLTVTSAQKNPTAFYLCASSSRTAPAFEQFFGPGTRLTVL.

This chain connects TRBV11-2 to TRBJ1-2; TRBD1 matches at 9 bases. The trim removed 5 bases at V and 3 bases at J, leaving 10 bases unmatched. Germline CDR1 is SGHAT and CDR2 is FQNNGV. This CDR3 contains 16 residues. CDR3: CASSPGQGVGDYGYTF. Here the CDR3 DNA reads TGTGCCAGCAGCCCGGGACAGGGTGTAGGTGACTATGGCTACACCTTC.

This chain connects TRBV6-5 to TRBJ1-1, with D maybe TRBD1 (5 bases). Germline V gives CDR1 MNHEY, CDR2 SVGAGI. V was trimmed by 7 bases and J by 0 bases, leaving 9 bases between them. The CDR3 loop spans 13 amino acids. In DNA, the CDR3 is TGTGCCAGCACGGGACTTTTGAACACTGAAGCTTTCTTT. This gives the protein CASTGLLNTEAFF.

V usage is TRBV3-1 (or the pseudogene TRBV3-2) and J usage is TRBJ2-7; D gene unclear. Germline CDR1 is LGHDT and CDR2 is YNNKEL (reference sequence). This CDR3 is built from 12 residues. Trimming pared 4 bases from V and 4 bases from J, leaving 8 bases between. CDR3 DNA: TGTGCCAGCAGCCCAACACCTTACGAGCAGTACTTC. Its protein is CASSPTPYEQYF.

The CDR3 loop reads CASSFRQGTDTGELFF. As DNA, the CDR3 is TGTGCCAGCTCTTTCCGACAGGGGACCGACACCGGGGAGCTGTTTTTT. The chain joins TRBV18 to TRBJ2-2, with TRBD1 identical over 8 bases. CDR1 is KGHSH, CDR2 LQKENI, per germline. The V gene end was trimmed by 6 bases and the J gene end by 3 bases; junction bases not matched to a gene: 9. This CDR3 has 16 amino acids.

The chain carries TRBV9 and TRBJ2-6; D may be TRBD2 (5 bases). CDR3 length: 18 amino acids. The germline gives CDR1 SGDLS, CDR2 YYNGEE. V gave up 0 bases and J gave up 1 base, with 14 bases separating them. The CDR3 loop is CASSVVGPGKSGANVLTF. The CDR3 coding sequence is TGTGCCAGCAGCGTAGTAGGGCCCGGGAAGTCTGGGGCCAACGTCCTGACTTTC.

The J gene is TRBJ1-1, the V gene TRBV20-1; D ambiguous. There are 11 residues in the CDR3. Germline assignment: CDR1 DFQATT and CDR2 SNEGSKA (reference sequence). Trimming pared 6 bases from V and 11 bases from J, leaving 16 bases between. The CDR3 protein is CSADDSREAFF. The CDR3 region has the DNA TGCAGTGCGGACGATAGTCGGGAGGCTTTCTTT.

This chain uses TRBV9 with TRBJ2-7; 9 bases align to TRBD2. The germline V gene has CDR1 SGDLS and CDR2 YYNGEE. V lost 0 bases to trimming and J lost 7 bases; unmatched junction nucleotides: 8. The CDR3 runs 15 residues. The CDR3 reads CASSVGASGNLEQYF. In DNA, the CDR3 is TGTGCCAGCAGCGTAGGGGCTAGCGGGAATTTGGAGCAGTACTTC.

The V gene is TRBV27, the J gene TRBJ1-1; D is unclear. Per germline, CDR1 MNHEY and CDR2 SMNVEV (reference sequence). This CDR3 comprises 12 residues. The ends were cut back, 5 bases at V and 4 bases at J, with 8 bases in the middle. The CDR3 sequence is CASSPSGTEAFF. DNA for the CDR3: TGTGCCAGCAGTCCCTCGGGCACTGAAGCTTTCTTT.

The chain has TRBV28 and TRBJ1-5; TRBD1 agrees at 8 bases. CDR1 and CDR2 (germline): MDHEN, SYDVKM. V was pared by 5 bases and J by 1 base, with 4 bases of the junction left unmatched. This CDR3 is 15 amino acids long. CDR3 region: CASSRTGWSNQPQHF. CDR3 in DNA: TGTGCCAGCAGTCGGACAGGGTGGAGCAATCAGCCCCAGCATTTT.

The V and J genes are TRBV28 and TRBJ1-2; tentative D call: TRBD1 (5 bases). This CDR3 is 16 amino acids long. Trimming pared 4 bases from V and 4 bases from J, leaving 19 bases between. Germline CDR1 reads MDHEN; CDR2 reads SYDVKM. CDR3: CASSSIRPGTLYGYTF. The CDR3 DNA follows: TGTGCCAGCAGTTCAATCCGGCCGGGGACTCTCTATGGCTACACCTTC.

CDR3 loop: CAVGGLTDTQYF. The CDR3, as DNA: TGTGCCGTGGGCGGACTCACAGATACGCAGTATTTT. The rearrangement joins TRBV24-1 to TRBJ2-3; TRBD2 is a possible D gene (5 bases). This CDR3 comprises 12 residues. Trimming took 12 bases from V and 2 from J, leaving 11 bases between them. The germline CDR1 and CDR2 sequences are KGHDR and SFDVKD.

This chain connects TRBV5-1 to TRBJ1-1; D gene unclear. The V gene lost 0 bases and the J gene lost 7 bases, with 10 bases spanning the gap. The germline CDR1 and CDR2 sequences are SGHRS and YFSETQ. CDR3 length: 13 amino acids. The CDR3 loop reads CASSLAAGLEAFF. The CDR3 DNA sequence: TGCGCCAGCAGCTTGGCGGCAGGACTTGAAGCTTTCTTT. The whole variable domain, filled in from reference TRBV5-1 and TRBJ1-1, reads KAGVTQTPRYLIKTRGQQVTLSCSPISGHRSVSWYQQTPGQGLQFLFEYFSETQRNKGNFPGRFSGRQFSNSRSEMNVSTLELGDSALYLCASSLAAGLEAFFGQGTRLTVV.

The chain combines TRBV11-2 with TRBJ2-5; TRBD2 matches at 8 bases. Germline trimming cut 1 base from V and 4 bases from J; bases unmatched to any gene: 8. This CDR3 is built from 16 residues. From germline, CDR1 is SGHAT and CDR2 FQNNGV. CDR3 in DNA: TGTGCCAGCAGCTTAGGTATAGCGGGAAAGGGAGAGACCCAGTACTTC. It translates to CASSLGIAGKGETQYF.

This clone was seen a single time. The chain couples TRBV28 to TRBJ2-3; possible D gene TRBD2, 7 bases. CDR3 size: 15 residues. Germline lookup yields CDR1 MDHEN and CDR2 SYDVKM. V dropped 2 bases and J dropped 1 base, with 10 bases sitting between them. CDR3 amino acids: CASSLGGAGTDTQYF. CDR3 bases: TGTGCCAGCAGTTTAGGGGGGGCGGGCACAGATACGCAGTATTTT.